This T cell receptor beta chain is drawn from a study of T cell responses to AZD1222 COVID-19 vaccine. Data came from immunoSEQ multiplex PCR; TCRdb stores just in-frame clones and leaves some out. This repertoire shows fewer than 130,000 clones, about 88% found once; its top ten account for 1.6%. The CDR3 extends over 17 amino acids. Germline loops: CDR1 KGHSH, CDR2 LQKENI. Trimming removed 2 bases from V and 2 bases from J; junction bases left unmatched: 8. Sequenced material: peripheral blood, taken on day 0 of AZD1222 vaccination. This sequence joins TRBV18 and TRBJ2-7; 11 bases are a match to TRBD2. The clonotype comes from an adult in good health. CDR3 sequence: CASSPLLAGGQTYEQYF. CDR3 nucleotide sequence: TGTGCCAGCTCACCATTGCTAGCGGGAGGCCAAACCTACGAGCAGTACTTC.